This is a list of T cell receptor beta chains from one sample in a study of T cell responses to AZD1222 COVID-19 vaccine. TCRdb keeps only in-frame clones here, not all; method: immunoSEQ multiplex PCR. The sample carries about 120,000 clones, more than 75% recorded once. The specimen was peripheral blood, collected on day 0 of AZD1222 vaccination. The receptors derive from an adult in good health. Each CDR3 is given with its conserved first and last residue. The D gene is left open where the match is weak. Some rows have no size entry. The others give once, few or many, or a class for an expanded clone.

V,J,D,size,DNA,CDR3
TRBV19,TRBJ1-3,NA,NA,TGTGCCAGTAGTATATCGGGCGGCTGGGACACCATATATTTT,CASSISGGWDTIYF
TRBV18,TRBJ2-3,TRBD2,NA,TGTGCCAGCTCACCACGAGGACTAGCGGGGAGCACAGATACGCAGTATTTT,CASSPRGLAGSTDTQYF
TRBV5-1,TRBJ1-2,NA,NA,TGCGCCAGCAGCTTTGAAGGAAGAACTTATGGCTACACCTTC,CASSFEGRTYGYTF
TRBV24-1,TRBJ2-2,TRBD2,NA,TGTGCCACCAGTGTCGGGGGGTCGAACACCGGGGAGCTGTTTTTT,CATSVGGSNTGELFF
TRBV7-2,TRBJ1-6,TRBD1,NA,TGTGCCAGCAGCTCCCGACAGGGGGTTCGGCCCCTCCACTTT,CASSSRQGVRPLHF
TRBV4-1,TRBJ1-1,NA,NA,TGCGCCAGCAGCCAAATGTACAGGGTAAACACTGAAGCTTTCTTT,CASSQMYRVNTEAFF
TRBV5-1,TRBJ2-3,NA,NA,TGCGCCAGCAGCACAGGGACAAGCCGTGGGGCAGATACGCAGTATTTT,CASSTGTSRGADTQYF
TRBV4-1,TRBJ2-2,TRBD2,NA,TGCGCCAGCAGCCAAGTTTACAGCGGGGGGGCCAGCGGGGAGCTGTTTTTT,CASSQVYSGGASGELFF
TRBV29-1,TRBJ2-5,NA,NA,TGCAGCGTCCCTCGGGGGAGGAAGACCCAGTACTTC,CSVPRGRKTQYF
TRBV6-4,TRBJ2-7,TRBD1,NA,TGTGCCAGCAGTGACTTGGGGGACAGGGCCTACGAGCAGTACTTC,CASSDLGDRAYEQYF
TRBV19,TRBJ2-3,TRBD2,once,TGTGCCAGTAGTCCGCAAGCGGGGTACAGAGCTAGCACAGATACGCAGTATTTT,CASSPQAGYRASTDTQYF
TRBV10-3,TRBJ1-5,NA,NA,TGTGCCATCAGTGAGTCCCGGGACAGCAATCAGCCCCAGCATTTT,CAISESRDSNQPQHF
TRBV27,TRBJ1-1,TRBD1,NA,TGTGCCAGCAGACCTACAGGGGGGTTGTTCACTGAAGCTTTCTTT,CASRPTGGLFTEAFF
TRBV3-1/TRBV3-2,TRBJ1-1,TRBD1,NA,TGTGCCAGCAGCCAAGCTTTCGGGACAGGGGGCACTGAAGCTTTCTTT,CASSQAFGTGGTEAFF
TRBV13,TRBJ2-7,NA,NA,TGTGCCAGCAGCCGCCGGGCTACGTACACCTACGAGCAGTACTTC,CASSRRATYTYEQYF
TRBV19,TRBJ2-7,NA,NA,TGTGCCAGTAGTAAGGGGGTCTCCTACGAGCAGTACTTC,CASSKGVSYEQYF
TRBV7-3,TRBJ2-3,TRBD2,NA,TGTGCCAGCAGCTTATCTGGGAGCGGGGGGGCCTCAGATACGCAGTATTTT,CASSLSGSGGASDTQYF
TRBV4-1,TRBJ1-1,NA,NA,TGCGCCAGCAGCCTTCGGGGGACTAGTGAAAACACTGAAGCTTTCTTT,CASSLRGTSENTEAFF
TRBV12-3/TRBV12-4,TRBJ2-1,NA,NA,TGTGCCAGCAGTTACTCTAATGAGCAGTTCTTC,CASSYSNEQFF
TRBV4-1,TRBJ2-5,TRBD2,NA,TGCGCCAGCAGCCAAGCGTCAGCGGGGGGGCAAGAGACCCAGTACTTC,CASSQASAGGQETQYF
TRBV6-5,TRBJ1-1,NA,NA,TGTGCCAGCAGTACAGGCTGGGTAAACACTGAAGCTTTCTTT,CASSTGWVNTEAFF
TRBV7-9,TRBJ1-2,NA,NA,TGTGCCAGCAGCTTATCAACAAACTATGGCTACACCTTC,CASSLSTNYGYTF
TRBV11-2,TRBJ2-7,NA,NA,TGTGCCAGCAGCTACACCTACGAGCAGTACTTC,CASSYTYEQYF
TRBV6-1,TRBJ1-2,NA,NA,TGTGCCAGCAGTGATTGGACACGGATTTTTGGCTACACCTTC,CASSDWTRIFGYTF
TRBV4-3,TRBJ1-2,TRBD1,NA,TGCGCCAGCAGCCAAGATGCAGGGGGGATTGGTGGCTACACCTTC,CASSQDAGGIGGYTF
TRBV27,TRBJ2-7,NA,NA,TGTGCCAGCACCATGAGCGGGCCCTCGAACGGCGAGCAGTACTTC,CASTMSGPSNGEQYF
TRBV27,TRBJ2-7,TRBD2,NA,TGTGCCAGCAGTCCCCGGGAGGGGCCGTACTACGAGCAGTACTTC,CASSPREGPYYEQYF
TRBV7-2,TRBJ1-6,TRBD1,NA,TGTGCCAGCAGCTTAGTCCCGGGACAGGGTGAATCACCCCTCCACTTT,CASSLVPGQGESPLHF
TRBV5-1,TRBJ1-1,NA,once,TGCGCCAGCAGCTCAACAGGGCCGAACGGTGAAGCTTTCTTT,CASSSTGPNGEAFF
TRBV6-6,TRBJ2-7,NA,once,TGTGCCAGCAGTTACGCCGTGACTAGTAACTCCTACGAGCAGTACTTC,CASSYAVTSNSYEQYF
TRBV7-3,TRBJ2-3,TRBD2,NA,TGTGCCAGCAGTTGGCCGACTAGCGGGGGGGCCCGAGGCACAGATACGCAGTATTTT,CASSWPTSGGARGTDTQYF
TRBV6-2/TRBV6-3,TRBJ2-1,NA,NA,TGTGCCAGCAGTGACTCTTACAATGAGCAGTTCTTC,CASSDSYNEQFF
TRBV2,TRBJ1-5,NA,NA,TGTGCCAGCAGTGGCGAAGGGCCGGTTCAGCCCCAGCATTTT,CASSGEGPVQPQHF
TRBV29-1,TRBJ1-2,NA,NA,TGCAGCGTTGTAAGGGGGTCAGGACCTCATTACTATGGCTACACCTTC,CSVVRGSGPHYYGYTF
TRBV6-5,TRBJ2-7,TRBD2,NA,TGTGCCAGCAGGGAGGGACTAGCGCCCGAGCAGTACTTC,CASREGLAPEQYF
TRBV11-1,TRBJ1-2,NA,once,TGTGCCAGCAGCCGTTCGACAGCAAGGGGCTACACCTTC,CASSRSTARGYTF
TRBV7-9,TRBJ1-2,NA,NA,TGTGCCAGCAACCTGGGGGAGTACGGTGGCTACACCTTC,CASNLGEYGGYTF
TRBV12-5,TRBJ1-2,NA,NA,TGTGCTAGTACGGAATACAGTGACGGCTACACCTTC,CASTEYSDGYTF
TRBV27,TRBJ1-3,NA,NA,TGTGCCAGCAGTTTACCGCCTGGGCAGGGGACTGGAAACACCATATATTTT,CASSLPPGQGTGNTIYF
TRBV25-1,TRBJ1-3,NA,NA,TGTGCCAGCAGTGCCCACGGGGGGCCAGGAAACACCATATATTTT,CASSAHGGPGNTIYF
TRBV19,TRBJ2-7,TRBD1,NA,TGTGCCAGTAGTATGAATCGACAGGGGCACTACGAGCAGTACTTC,CASSMNRQGHYEQYF
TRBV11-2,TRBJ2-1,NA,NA,TGTGCCAGCAGCTTAGAACCGAGGGTATCGTCCTACAATGAGCAGTTCTTC,CASSLEPRVSSYNEQFF
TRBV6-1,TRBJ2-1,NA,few,TGTGCCAGCAGTGAAGGTGAGAGGAATGAGCAGTTCTTC,CASSEGERNEQFF